This section outlines one T cell receptor beta chain sequence together with its context. The data were obtained in a study of blood T cell repertoires in COVID-19. Study overall: The analysed material was cDNA or gDNA that came from T cells, B-cell-depleted T cells, or PBMCs.

Data came from immunoSEQ multiplex PCR; TCRdb stores just in-frame clones and leaves some out. This table holds tens of thousands of clones, around 90% found once. From germline, CDR1 is MDHEN and CDR2 SYDVKM. V dropped 2 bases and J dropped 6; count of bases not matched to a gene: 6. The CDR3 runs to 14 residues. V and J are TRBV28 and TRBJ1-1; the match to TRBD1 covers 7 bases. The sample consisted of peripheral blood. This receptor was taken from a man aged 50 to 59 with acute or convalescent COVID-19. The CDR3 loop is CASSLVGGQSEAFF. The CDR3 DNA reads TGTGCCAGCAGTTTAGTGGGGGGACAGTCTGAAGCTTTCTTT.